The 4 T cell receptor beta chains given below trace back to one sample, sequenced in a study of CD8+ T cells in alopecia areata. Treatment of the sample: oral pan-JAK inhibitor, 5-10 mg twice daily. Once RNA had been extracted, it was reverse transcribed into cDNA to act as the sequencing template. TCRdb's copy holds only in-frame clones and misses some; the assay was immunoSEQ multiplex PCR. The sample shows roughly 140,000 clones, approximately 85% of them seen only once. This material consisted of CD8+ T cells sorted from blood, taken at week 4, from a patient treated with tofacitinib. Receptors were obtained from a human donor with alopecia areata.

CDR3 nucleotides: TGCGCCAGCAGCCACCGGACTAGCGAGACCTACGAGCAGTACTTC. Translated: CASSHRTSETYEQYF. This chain joins TRBV4-1 and TRBJ2-7, with 9 bases matching TRBD2. Germline V gene sequence: CDR1 MGHRA, CDR2 YSYEKL. This CDR3 region has 15 residues. Trimming took 3 bases from V and 2 from J; bases not matched to a gene: 5.

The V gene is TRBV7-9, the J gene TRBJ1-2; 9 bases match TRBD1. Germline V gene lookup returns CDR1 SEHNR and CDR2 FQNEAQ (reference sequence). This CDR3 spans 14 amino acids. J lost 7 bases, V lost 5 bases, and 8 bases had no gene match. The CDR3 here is CASSPGQGVSGYTF. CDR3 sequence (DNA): TGTGCCAGCAGCCCGGGACAGGGTGTGAGTGGCTACACCTTC. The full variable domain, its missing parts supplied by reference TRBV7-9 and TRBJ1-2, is DTGVSQNPRHKITKRGQNVTFRCDPISEHNRLYWYRQTLGQGPEFLTYFQNEAQLEKSRLLSDRFSAERPKGSFSTLEIQRTEQGDSAMYLCASSPGQGVSGYTFGSGTRLTVV.

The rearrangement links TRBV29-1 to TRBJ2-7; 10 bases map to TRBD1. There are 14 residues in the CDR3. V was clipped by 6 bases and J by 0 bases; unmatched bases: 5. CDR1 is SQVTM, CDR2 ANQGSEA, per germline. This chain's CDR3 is CSVVDRGLSYEQYF. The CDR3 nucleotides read TGCAGCGTAGTAGACAGGGGGCTCTCCTACGAGCAGTACTTC.

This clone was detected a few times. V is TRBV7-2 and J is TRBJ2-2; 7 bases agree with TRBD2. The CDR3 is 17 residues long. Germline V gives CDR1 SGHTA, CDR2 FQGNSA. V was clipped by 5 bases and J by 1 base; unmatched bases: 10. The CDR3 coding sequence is TGTGCCAGCAGCCCCGGGGGAGGGACGGTGAACACCGGGGAGCTGTTTTTT. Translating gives CASSPGGGTVNTGELFF.